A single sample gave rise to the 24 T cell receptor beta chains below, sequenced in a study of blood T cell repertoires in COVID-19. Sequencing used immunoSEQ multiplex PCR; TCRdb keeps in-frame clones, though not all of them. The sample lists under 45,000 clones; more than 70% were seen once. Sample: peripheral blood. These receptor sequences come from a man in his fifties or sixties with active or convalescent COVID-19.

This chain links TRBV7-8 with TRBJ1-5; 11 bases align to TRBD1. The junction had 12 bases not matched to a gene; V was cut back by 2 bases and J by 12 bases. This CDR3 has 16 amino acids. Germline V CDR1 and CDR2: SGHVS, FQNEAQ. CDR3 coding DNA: TGTGCCAGCAGCTTACTGGACAGGGGGCCGGGGTTCCTCCAGCATTTT. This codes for CASSLLDRGPGFLQHF.

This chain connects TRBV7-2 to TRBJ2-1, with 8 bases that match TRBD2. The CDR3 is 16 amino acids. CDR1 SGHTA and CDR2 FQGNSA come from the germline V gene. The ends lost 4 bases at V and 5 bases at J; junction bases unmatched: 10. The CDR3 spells CASSSPAGAFDNEQFF. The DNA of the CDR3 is TGTGCCAGCAGCTCCCCAGCGGGAGCCTTTGACAATGAGCAGTTCTTC.

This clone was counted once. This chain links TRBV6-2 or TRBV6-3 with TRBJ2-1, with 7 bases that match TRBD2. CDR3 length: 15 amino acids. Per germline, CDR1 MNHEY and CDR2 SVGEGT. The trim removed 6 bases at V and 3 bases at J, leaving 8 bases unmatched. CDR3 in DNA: TGTGCCAGCAGCGAGGGGCGGGGGTTCTACAATGAGCAGTTCTTC. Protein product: CASSEGRGFYNEQFF.

The CDR3, as DNA: TGTGCCAGCAGCTTGTTCCGGGGTGAAAAACTGTTTTTT. This encodes CASSLFRGEKLFF. This sequence joins TRBV5-6 and TRBJ1-4; D gene unclear. The CDR3 length is 13 residues. The germline V and J ends were trimmed by 1 base and 7 bases, with 8 bases remaining between them. Germline values: CDR1 SGHDT, CDR2 YYEEEE.

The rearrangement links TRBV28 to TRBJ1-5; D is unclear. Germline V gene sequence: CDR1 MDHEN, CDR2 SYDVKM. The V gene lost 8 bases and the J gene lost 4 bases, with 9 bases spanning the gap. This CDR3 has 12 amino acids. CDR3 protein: CASGLMNQPQHF. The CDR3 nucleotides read TGTGCCAGCGGACTGATGAATCAGCCCCAGCATTTT.

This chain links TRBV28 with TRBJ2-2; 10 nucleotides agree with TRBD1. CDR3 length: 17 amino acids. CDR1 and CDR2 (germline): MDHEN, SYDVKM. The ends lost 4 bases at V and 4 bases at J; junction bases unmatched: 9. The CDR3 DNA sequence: TGTGCCAGCAGTTCTCCCGACAGGGGGCAGGGCACCGGGGAGCTGTTTTTT. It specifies CASSSPDRGQGTGELFF. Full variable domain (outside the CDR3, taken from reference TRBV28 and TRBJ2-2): DVKVTQSSRYLVKRTGEKVFLECVQDMDHENMFWYRQDPGLGLRLIYFSYDVKMKEKGDIPEGYSVSREKKERFSLILESASTNQTSMYLCASSSPDRGQGTGELFFGEGSRLTVL.

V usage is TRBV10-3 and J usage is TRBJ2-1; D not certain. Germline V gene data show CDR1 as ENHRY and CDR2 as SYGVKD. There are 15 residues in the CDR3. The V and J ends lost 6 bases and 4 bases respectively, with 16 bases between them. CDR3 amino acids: CAISANPAPYNEQFF. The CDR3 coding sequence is TGTGCCATCAGCGCGAACCCCGCCCCTTACAATGAGCAGTTCTTC.

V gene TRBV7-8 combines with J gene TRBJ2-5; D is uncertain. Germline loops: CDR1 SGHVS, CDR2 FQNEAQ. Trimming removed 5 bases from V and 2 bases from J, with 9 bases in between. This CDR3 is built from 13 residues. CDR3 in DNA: TGTGCCAGCAGCCCCCTCGGGCAAGAGACCCAGTACTTC. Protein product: CASSPLGQETQYF.

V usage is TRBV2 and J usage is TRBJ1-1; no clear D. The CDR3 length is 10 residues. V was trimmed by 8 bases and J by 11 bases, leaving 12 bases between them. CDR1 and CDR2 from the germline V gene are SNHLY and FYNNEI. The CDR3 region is CASGEESAFF. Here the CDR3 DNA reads TGTGCCAGCGGGGAGGAGTCTGCTTTCTTT.

CDR3 nucleotides: TGCAGTGCTAGCCGTCCGAATGAGCAGTTCTTC. Translated, it gives CSASRPNEQFF. This chain links TRBV20-1 with TRBJ2-1; no clear D. There are 11 residues in the CDR3. V was cut by 3 bases and J by 7 bases, with 7 bases left in between. The V gene's germline CDR1 is DFQATT and CDR2 SNEGSKA (reference sequence).

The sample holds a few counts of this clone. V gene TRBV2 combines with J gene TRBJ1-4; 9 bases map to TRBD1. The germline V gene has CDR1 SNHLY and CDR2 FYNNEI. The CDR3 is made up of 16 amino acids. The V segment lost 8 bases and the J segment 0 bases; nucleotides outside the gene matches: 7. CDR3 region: CASAGTGIPTNEKLFF. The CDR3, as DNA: TGTGCCAGCGCGGGGACAGGGATCCCAACTAATGAAAAACTGTTTTTT.

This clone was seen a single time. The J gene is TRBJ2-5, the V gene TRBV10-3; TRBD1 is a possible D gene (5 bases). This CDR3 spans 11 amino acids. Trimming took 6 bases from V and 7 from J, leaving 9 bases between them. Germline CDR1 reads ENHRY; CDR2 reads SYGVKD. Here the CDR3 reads CAIRDIGTQYF. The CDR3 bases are TGTGCCATCAGGGACATCGGGACCCAGTACTTC.

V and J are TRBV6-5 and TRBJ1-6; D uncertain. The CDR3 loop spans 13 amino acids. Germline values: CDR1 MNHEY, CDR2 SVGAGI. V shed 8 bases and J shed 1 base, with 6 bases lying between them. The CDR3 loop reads CASRRSYNSPLHF. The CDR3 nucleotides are TGTGCCAGCCGGAGATCCTATAATTCACCCCTCCACTTT.

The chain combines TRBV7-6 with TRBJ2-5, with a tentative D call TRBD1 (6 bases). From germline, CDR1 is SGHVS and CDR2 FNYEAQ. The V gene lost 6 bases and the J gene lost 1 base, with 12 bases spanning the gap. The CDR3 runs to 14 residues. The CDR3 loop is CASRKQGPQETQYF. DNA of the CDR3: TGTGCCAGCAGGAAACAGGGACCCCAAGAGACCCAGTACTTC.

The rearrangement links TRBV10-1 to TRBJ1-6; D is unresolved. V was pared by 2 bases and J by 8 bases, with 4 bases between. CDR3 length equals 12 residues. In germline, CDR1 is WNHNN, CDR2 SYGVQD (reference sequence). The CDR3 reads CASSETYSPLHF. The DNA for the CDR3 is TGCGCCAGCAGTGAGACTTATTCACCCCTCCACTTT.

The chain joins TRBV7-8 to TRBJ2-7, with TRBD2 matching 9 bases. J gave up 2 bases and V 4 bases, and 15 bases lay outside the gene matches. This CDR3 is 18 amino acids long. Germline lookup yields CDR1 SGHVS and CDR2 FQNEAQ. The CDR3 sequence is CASSSGAVWREGPYEQYV. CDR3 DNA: TGTGCCAGCAGCTCAGGAGCGGTTTGGCGGGAGGGCCCCTACGAGCAGTACGTC.

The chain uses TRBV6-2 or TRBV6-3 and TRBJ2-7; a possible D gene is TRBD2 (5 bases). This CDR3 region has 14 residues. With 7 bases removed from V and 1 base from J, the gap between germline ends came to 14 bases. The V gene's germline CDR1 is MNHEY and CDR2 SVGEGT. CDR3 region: CASTPWSGSYEQYV. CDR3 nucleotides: TGTGCCAGCACCCCATGGAGCGGTTCCTACGAGCAGTACGTC.

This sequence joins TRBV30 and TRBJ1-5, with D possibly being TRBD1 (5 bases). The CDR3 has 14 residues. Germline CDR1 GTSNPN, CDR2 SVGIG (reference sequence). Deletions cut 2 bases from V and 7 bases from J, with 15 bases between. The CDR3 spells CAWSPQGSEQPQHF. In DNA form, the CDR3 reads TGTGCCTGGAGTCCGCAGGGTAGTGAACAGCCCCAGCATTTT.

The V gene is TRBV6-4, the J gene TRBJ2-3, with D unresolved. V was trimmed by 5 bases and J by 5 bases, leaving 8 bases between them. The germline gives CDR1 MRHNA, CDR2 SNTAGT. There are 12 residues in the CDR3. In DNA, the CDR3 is TGTGCCAGCAGTCCTGCGGAAGATACGCAGTATTTT. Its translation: CASSPAEDTQYF.

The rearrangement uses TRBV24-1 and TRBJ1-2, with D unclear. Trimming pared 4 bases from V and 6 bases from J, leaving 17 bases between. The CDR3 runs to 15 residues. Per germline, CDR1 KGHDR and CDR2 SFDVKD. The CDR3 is CATSDPGRPYHGYTF. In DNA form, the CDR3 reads TGTGCCACCAGTGACCCCGGGAGGCCCTACCATGGCTACACCTTC.

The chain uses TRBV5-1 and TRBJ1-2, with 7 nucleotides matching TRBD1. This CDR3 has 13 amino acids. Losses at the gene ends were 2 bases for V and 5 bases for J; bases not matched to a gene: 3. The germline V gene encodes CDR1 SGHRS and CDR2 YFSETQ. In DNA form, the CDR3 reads TGCGCCAGCAGCTTTGACAGGGAGTATGGCTACACCTTC. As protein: CASSFDREYGYTF.

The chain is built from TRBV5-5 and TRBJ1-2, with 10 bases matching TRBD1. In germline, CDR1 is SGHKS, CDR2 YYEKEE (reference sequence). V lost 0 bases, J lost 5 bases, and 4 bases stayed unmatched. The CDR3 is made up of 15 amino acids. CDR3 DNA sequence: TGTGCCAGCAGCTTGGGACAGGGGGCATTTTATGGCTACACCTTC. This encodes CASSLGQGAFYGYTF.

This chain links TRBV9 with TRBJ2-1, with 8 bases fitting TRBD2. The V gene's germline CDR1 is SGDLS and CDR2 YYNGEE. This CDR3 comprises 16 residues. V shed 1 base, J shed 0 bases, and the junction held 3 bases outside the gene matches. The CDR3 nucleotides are TGTGCCAGCAGCGTAACTAGCGGAATCTCCTACAATGAGCAGTTCTTC. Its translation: CASSVTSGISYNEQFF.

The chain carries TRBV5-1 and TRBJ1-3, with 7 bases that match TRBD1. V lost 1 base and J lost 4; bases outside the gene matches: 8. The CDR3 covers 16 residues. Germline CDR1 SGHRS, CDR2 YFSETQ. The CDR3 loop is CASSLTGTVIGNTIYF. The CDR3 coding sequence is TGCGCCAGCAGCTTGACCGGGACAGTGATCGGAAACACCATATATTTT.